This T cell receptor beta chain was captured by sequencing in a study of vaccination effects on CD4 cells after COVID-19. Under the ViraFEST assay, PBMC were stimulated with viral peptide pools so that antigen-specific CD4+ T cells expanded. Sequencing was performed afterwards. When less than 13 days of culture had elapsed, CD4+ T cells were isolated. Each vaccine recipient was nucleocapsid antibody negative and had no prior SARS-CoV-2 infection. Each culture well received a few million PBMC. These cells were then cultured in IMDM with around 9.6 IU/ml IL-2 and 8.5 to 10 ug/ml peptides. Days 3 and 7 were when half the medium was replaced with IL-2 medium. A note on this clone: As yet, its antigen is unknown.

Sequencing was performed with immunoSEQ multiplex PCR; in TCRdb, only in-frame clones are kept and a portion is missing. Among roughly 42,000 clones listed, 77% were seen once. The CDR3 spans 16 residues. Germline values: CDR1 SGHRS, CDR2 YFSETQ. V lost 2 bases to trimming and J lost 0 bases, with 11 bases between them. Overall study findings and caveats: Researchers reported few convalescent patients and no early post-infection timepoints in the study.

V is TRBV5-1 and J is TRBJ2-2, with D uncertain. Sequenced here: CD4+ T cells from PBMCs cultured with HCoV-NL63 spike peptides, sampled before COVID-19 vaccination. The sequence came from a human donor who received a COVID-19 vaccine. CDR3 DNA: TGCGCCAGCAGCTTTAGTGCCACCTCGAACACCGGGGAGCTGTTTTTT. Translating gives CASSFSATSNTGELFF.